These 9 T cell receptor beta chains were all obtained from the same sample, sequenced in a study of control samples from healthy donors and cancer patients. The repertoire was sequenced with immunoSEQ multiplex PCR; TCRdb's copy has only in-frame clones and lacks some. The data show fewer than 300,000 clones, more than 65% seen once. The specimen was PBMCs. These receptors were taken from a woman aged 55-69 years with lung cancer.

CDR3 protein: CASGGKGTNEKLFF. The CDR3 DNA reads as TGTGCCAGCGGAGGGAAGGGGACTAATGAAAAACTGTTTTTT. The V and J genes are TRBV7-2 and TRBJ1-4; maybe TRBD1 (5 bases). The V gene's germline CDR1 is SGHTA and CDR2 FQGNSA. This CDR3 region has 14 residues. The V and J ends lost 8 bases and 2 bases respectively, with 12 bases between them.

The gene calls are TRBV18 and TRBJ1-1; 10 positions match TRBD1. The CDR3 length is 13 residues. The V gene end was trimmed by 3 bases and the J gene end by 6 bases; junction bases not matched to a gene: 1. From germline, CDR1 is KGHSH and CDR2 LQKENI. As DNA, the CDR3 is TGTGCCAGCTCACCGGACAGGGGGGCTGAAGCTTTCTTT. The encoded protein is CASSPDRGAEAFF.

The CDR3: CASSLVAAGGPREQYF. The DNA for the CDR3 is TGCGCCAGCAGCTTGGTTGCGGCGGGGGGCCCCCGTGAGCAGTACTTC. This chain links TRBV5-1 with TRBJ2-7, with TRBD2 identical over 8 bases. Germline V gene data show CDR1 as SGHRS and CDR2 as YFSETQ. The J segment lost 7 bases and the V segment lost 0 bases, leaving 12 bases of the junction unmatched. The CDR3 spans 16 residues.

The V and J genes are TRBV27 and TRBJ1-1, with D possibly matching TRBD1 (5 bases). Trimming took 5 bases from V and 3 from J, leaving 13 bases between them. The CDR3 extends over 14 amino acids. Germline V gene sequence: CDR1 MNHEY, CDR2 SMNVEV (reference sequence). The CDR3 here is CASSPGDRYTEAFF. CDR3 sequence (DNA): TGTGCCAGCAGTCCCGGTGACAGATACACTGAAGCTTTCTTT.

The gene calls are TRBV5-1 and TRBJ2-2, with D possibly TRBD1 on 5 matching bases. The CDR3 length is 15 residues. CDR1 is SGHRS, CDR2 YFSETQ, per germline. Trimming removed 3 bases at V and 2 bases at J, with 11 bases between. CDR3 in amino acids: CASSYGHENTGELFF. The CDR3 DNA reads TGCGCCAGCAGCTATGGACACGAAAACACCGGGGAGCTGTTTTTT.

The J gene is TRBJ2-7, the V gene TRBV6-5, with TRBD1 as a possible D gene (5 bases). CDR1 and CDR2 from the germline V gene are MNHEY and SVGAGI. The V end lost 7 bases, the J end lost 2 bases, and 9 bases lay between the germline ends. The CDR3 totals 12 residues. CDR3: CASTQTAYEQYF. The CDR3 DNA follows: TGTGCCAGCACCCAGACAGCCTACGAGCAGTACTTC.

CDR3 in DNA: TGTGCCAGCAGTGATTCGGTAGTGAGTCAGCCCCAGCATTTT. Its translation is CASSDSVVSQPQHF. This chain joins TRBV2 and TRBJ1-5; D is unclear. Germline loops: CDR1 SNHLY, CDR2 FYNNEI. The CDR3 covers 14 residues. The germline V and J ends were trimmed by 3 bases and 6 bases, with 12 bases remaining between them. The entire variable domain, with the rest obtained from reference TRBV2 and TRBJ1-5, is as follows: EPEVTQTPSHQVTQMGQEVILRCVPISNHLYFYWYRQILGQKVEFLVSFYNNEISEKSEIFDDQFSVERPDGSNFTLKIRSTKLEDSAMYFCASSDSVVSQPQHFGDGTRLSIL.

The CDR3 region has the DNA TGCGCCAGCAGCTCCTTGTCCGACACTGAAGCTTTCTTT. Its protein is CASSSLSDTEAFF. The chain uses TRBV5-1 and TRBJ1-1; D gene ambiguous. The germline CDR1 and CDR2 sequences are SGHRS and YFSETQ. Trimming cost V 3 bases and J 3 bases, with 9 bases left between them. The CDR3 loop spans 13 amino acids.

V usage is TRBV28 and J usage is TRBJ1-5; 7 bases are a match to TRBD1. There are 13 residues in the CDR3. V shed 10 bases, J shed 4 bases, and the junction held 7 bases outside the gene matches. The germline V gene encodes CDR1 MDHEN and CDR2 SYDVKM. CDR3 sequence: CATDRALNQPQHF. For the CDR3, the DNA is TGTGCCACAGACAGGGCGCTTAATCAGCCCCAGCATTTT.